This TCR beta chain stems from a study of a mutant IDH1 vaccine in newly diagnosed glioma. Only a few counts were recorded for this clone. Its antigen is unidentified. Specified time point: week 35, safety follow-up. Doses consisted of 300 ug of mutant IDH1 20-mer peptide each, paired with topical imiquimod. Clones were sequenced by immunoSEQ multiplex PCR, and TCRdb holds only the in-frame ones, with some missing. There are about 66,000 clones in the sample; 74% occur only once, and 4.5% to 5% lies in the top ten. Study-level points and caveats: Changes in top peripheral clonotypes did not appear linked to pseudoprogression.

CDR1 SNHLY and CDR2 FYNNEI come from the germline V gene. The V gene end was trimmed by 8 bases and the J gene end by 4 bases; junction bases not matched to a gene: 7. The CDR3 length is 13 residues. The chain employs TRBV2 and TRBJ2-7, with 8 bases matching TRBD1. The source is a man aged 50 to 59 with glioma. The material was PBMCs, obtained from a glioma patient whose treatment included an IDH1 peptide vaccine. CDR3 in amino acids: CASGGTGAYEQYF. The CDR3 region has the DNA TGTGCCAGCGGGGGGACAGGTGCGTACGAGCAGTACTTC.